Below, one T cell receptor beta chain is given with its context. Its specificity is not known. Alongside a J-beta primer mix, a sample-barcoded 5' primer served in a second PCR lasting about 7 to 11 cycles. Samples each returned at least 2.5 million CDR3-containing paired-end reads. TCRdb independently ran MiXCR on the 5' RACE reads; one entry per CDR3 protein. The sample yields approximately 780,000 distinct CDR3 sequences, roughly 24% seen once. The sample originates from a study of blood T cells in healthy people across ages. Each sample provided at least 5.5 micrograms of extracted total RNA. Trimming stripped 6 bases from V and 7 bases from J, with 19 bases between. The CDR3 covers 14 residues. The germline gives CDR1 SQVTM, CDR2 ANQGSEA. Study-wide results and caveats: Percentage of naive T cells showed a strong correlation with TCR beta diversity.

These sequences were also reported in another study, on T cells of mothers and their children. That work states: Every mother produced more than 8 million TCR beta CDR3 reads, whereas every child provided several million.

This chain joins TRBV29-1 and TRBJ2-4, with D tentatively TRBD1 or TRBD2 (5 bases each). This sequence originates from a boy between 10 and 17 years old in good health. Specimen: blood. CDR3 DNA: TGCAGCGTGCGATGGACAAACGGACTTAACATTCAGTACTTC. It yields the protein CSVRWTNGLNIQYF.